This TCR beta chain is from a study of identical twins (dated by TCRdb to about 2016). For context, the study as a whole: To test whether fetal clonotypes persist, this study deep-sequenced TCR alpha and beta repertoires from monozygotic twins, from unrelated adults of various ages, and from cord blood. Replicate twin experiments were performed at different times using different library preparation protocols to rule out contamination.

The germline V gene (reference sequence) yields DFQATT for CDR1 and SNEGSKA for CDR2. The CDR3 runs 15 residues from the cysteine to the phenylalanine. The DNA shown is the 45-base CDR3, in frame from base 1. V sheds 3 bases and J sheds 5 bases, leaving 20 bases between their ends. Results and caveats for the whole study, not just this receptor: Abundant cord blood beta clonotypes carried fewer insertions; young adult naive repertoires showed a weaker similar trend, while memory repertoires showed none. Because the same donors could not be followed over many years, the conclusions relied on cross-sectional statistical analysis. Zero-insertion analyses could be partly confounded by invariant T cells such as MAIT and iNKT, though diverse VJ usage argued against such confounding for most clonotypes. Recombination models systematically underestimated out-of-frame TCR alpha sharing in monozygotic twins but agreed with sharing between unrelated individuals. Compared with coincidental sharing between unrelated individuals, an excess of low generation-probability sequences was observed among out-of-frame TCR alpha sequences shared between twins. A weaker excess of twin sharing was found in beta out-of-frame sequences because the signal-to-noise ratio was lowered by fewer shared sequences.

Every donor was a healthy Caucasian. The twin cohort comprised three pairs of female monozygotic twins, all aged roughly 18 to 30 years. The RNA used for TCR libraries was isolated from peripheral blood mononuclear cells. The library came from 5' RACE. Sequencing took place on an Illumina HiSeq 2000. Template switching introduced a universal primer binding site; the final cDNA contained a unique molecular identifier, enabling accurate counting of TCR cDNA molecules. Specific primers in the conserved constant-segment region were used to synthesize first-strand cDNA for TCR alpha and beta chains. To control for contamination, each cDNA library was double barcoded with a SMART-Mk sample barcode plus Illumina barcodes. TruSeq adapter sequences along with Illumina sample barcodes were introduced in two successive PCR steps. Sequencing of the TCR alpha and beta cDNA libraries was done on the Illumina HiSeq platform using custom primers. Concerning the study's data processing: MiGEC processed the raw reads to extract unique molecular identifiers, while MiXCR was used to determine the CDR3 positions. For each individual, recombination models were inferred using an EM algorithm with the repgenHMM and IGoR tools. Shared clonotype analysis was performed with the tcR package in R, normalizing sharing by the product of cloneset sizes. To study raw recombination free of thymic and clonal selection effects, out-of-frame nonproductive sequences were analyzed. The raw public data were reprocessed by TCRdb itself: fastp quality trimming at Q25, MiXCR clonotype calling, in-frame beta chains only. Each entry merges the rows of one CDR3 protein and shows their most common DNA and genes. These V and J calls originate from TCRdb's pipeline instead of the authors' own analysis. For this sample there are hundreds of thousands of distinct CDR3 sequences; 8% to 9% appear just once. The top ten hold 0.85% to 1% of the sample.

This clonotype was seen repeatedly, ten times or more. This clone's antigen is unknown. The sample holds no much larger clone one base away, and base qualities are not on file. The data were also submitted as part of a second study, on yellow fever vaccine responses in identical twins. The second publication reports: According to the authors, in identical twins the way T cells responded to vaccination appeared partly convergent and partly personalized. In identical twins, the study followed T cell clones that responded to the vaccine with precision.

Sequenced: PBMCs. This TCR was sampled from a woman younger than 35 in good health. The rearranged chain carries TRBV20-1 and TRBJ2-7; TRBD2 is a weak D gene call, 6 bases matching. The nucleotide sequence is TGCAGTGCTAGTCCCGGAGGGGTTGTACTAAACGAGCAGTACTTC. The resulting protein is CSASPGGVVLNEQYF.